This T cell receptor (beta chain) came from a study of identical twins. Broader study findings: Fewer insertions characterized abundant cord blood beta clonotypes, whereas memory repertoires showed none. Compared with unrelated sharing, twin-shared out-of-frame alpha sequences had more low-probability sequences. Weaker excess sharing between twins was seen in beta out-of-frame sequences.

Germline V gives CDR1 WSHSY, CDR2 SAAADI. This CDR3 contains 13 residues. Trimming cost V 7 bases and J 6 bases, with 13 bases left between them. This clonotype has at least ten counts. Its antigen is undetermined. A single record per CDR3 protein comes from TCRdb applying MiXCR to the 5' RACE reads. The sample yields 700,000 or so distinct CDR3 sequences, over 8.5% seen once. This same sample was also taken into another study, of yellow fever vaccine responses in identical twins.

This chain connects TRBV10-2 to TRBJ2-1, with a weak D call TRBD2 (6 bases). Specimen: PBMCs. The TCR comes from a young woman in good health. CDR3 sequence reads: CASTRLVVNEQFF. CDR3 coding DNA: TGCGCCAGCACCAGACTAGTTGTCAATGAGCAGTTCTTC.